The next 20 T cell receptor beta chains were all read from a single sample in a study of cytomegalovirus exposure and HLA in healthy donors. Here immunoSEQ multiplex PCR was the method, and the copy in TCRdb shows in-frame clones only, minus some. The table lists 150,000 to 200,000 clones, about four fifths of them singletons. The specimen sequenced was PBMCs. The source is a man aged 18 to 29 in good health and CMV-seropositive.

The CDR3 spells CASRGRGTYEQYF. CDR3 nucleotide sequence: TGTGCCAGCAGGGGGCGGGGCACCTACGAGCAGTACTTC. V is TRBV27 and J is TRBJ2-7, with D possibly matching TRBD2 (6 bases). The CDR3 covers 13 residues. Trimming removed 6 bases from V and 2 bases from J, with 11 bases in between. Germline values: CDR1 MNHEY, CDR2 SMNVEV (reference sequence).

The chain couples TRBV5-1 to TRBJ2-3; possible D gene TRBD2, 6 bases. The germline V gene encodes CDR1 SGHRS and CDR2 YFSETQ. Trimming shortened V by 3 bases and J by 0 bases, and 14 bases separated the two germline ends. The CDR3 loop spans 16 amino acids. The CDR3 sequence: CASSSGRSGSTDTQYF. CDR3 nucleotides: TGCGCCAGCAGCTCGGGTAGGAGCGGGAGCACAGATACGCAGTATTTT.

The CDR3 is CASSSGSYEQYF. CDR3 in DNA: TGTGCCAGTAGTAGCGGGAGTTACGAGCAGTACTTC. The J gene is TRBJ2-7, the V gene TRBV19; 7 positions agree with TRBD2. The CDR3 spans 12 residues. V was pared by 4 bases and J by 4 bases, with 1 base of the junction left unmatched. CDR1 is LNHDA and CDR2 is SQIVND in the germline V gene (reference sequence).

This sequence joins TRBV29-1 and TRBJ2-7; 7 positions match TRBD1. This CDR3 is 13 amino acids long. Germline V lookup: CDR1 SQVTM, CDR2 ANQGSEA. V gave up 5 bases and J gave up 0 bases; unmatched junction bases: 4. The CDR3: CSVSGTDSYEQYF. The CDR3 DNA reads TGCAGCGTTTCCGGGACAGACTCCTACGAGCAGTACTTC.

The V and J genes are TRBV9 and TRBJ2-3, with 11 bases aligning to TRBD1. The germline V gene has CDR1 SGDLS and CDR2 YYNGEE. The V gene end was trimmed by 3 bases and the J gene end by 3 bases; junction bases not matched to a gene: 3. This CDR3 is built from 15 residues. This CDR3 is CASSDGTGGTDTQYF. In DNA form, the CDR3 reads TGTGCCAGCAGCGACGGGACAGGGGGGACAGATACGCAGTATTTT. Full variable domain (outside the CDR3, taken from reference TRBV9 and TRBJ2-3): DSGVTQTPKHLITATGQRVTLRCSPRSGDLSVYWYQQSLDQGLQFLIQYYNGEERAKGNILERFSAQQFPDLHSELNLSSLELGDSALYFCASSDGTGGTDTQYFGPGTRLTVL.

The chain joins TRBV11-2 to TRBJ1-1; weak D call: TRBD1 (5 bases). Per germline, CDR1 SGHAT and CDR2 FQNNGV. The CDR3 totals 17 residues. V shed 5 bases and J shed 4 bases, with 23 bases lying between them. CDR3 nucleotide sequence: TGTGCCAGCAGCCCCAGGGTCTGGGGCACCCAAGGCACTGAAGCTTTCTTT. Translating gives CASSPRVWGTQGTEAFF.

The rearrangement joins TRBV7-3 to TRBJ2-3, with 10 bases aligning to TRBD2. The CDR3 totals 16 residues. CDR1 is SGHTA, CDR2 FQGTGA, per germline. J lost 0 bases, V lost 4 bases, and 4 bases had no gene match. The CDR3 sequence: CASSSTSGYSTDTQYF. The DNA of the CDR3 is TGTGCCAGCAGCTCGACTAGCGGGTATAGCACAGATACGCAGTATTTT. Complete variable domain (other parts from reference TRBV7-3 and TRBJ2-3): GAGVSQTPSNKVTEKGKYVELRCDPISGHTALYWYRQSLGQGPEFLIYFQGTGAADDSGLPNDRFFAVRPEGSVSTLKIQRTERGDSAVYLCASSSTSGYSTDTQYFGPGTRLTVL.

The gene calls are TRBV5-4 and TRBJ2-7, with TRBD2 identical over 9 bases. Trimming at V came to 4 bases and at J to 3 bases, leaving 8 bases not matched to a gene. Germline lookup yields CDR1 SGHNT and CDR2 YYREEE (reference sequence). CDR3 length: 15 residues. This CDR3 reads CASSPDSGRIYEQYF. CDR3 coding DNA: TGTGCCAGCAGCCCGGATAGCGGGAGAATCTACGAGCAGTACTTC. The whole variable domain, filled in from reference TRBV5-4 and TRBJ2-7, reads ETGVTQSPTHLIKTRGQQVTLRCSSQSGHNTVSWYQQALGQGPQFIFQYYREEENGRGNFPPRFSGLQFPNYSSELNVNALELDDSALYLCASSPDSGRIYEQYFGPGTRLTVT.

The CDR3 DNA follows: TGCGCCAGCAGAGGGGGGGACAATGAGCAGTTCTTC. This translates into CASRGGDNEQFF. This sequence joins TRBV5-1 and TRBJ2-1, with D perhaps TRBD2 (7 bases). CDR1 is SGHRS, CDR2 YFSETQ, per germline. The CDR3 covers 12 residues. V was trimmed by 5 bases and J by 5 bases, leaving 8 bases between them.

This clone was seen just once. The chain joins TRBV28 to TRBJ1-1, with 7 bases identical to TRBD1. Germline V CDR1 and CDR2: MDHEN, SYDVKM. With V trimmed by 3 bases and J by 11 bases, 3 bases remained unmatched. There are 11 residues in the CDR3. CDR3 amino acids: CASSLRDSAFF. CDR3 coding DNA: TGTGCCAGCAGTTTGCGGGACAGTGCTTTCTTT.

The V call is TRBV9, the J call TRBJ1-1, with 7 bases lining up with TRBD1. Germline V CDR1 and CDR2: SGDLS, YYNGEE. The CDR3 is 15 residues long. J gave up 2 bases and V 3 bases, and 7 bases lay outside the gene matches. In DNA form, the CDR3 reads TGTGCCAGCAGCGGACACAGGGGAACTAACACTGAAGCTTTCTTT. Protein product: CASSGHRGTNTEAFF. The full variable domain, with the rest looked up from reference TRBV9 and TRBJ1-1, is DSGVTQTPKHLITATGQRVTLRCSPRSGDLSVYWYQQSLDQGLQFLIQYYNGEERAKGNILERFSAQQFPDLHSELNLSSLELGDSALYFCASSGHRGTNTEAFFGQGTRLTVV.

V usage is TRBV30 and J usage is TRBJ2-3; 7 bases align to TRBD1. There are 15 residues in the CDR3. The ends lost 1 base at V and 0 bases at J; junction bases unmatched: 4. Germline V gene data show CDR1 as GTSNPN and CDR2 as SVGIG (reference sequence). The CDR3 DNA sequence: TGTGCCTGGAGTGCCCGACAGGGTAGCACAGATACGCAGTATTTT. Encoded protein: CAWSARQGSTDTQYF.

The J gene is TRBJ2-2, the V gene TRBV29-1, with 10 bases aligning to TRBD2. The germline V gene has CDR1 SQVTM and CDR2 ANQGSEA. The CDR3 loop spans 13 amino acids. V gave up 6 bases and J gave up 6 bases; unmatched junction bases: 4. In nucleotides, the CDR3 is TGCAGCGTGAGACTAGCGGGTTCCGGGGAGCTGTTTTTT. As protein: CSVRLAGSGELFF.

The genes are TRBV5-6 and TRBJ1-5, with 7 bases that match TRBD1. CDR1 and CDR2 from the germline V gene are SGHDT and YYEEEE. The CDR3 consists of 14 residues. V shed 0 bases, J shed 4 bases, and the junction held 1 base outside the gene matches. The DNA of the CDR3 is TGTGCCAGCAGCTTGGGGGACAGAAATCAGCCCCAGCATTTT. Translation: CASSLGDRNQPQHF.

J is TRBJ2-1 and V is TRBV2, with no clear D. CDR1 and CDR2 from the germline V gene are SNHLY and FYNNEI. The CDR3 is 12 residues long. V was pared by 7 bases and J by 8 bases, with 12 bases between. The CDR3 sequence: CASTPLRDEQFF. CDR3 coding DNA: TGTGCCAGCACTCCTTTACGGGATGAGCAGTTCTTC.

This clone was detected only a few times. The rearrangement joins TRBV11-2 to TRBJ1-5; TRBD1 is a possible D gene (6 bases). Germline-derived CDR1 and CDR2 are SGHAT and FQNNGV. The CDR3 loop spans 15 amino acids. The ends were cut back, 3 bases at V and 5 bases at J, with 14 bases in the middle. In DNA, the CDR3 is TGTGCCAGCAGCTTGGACCAGGGGTGGGATCAGCCCCAGCATTTT. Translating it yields CASSLDQGWDQPQHF.

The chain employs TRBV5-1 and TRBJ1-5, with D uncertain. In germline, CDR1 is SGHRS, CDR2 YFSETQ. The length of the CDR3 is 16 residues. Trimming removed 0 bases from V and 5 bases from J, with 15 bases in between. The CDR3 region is CASSLEATSGDQPQHF. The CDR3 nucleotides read TGCGCCAGCAGCTTGGAAGCTACGTCGGGAGATCAGCCCCAGCATTTT.

The CDR3 reads CAWSGTGGASRQPQHF. The CDR3 DNA is TGTGCCTGGAGTGGGACAGGGGGCGCGTCACGCCAGCCCCAGCATTTT. The chain couples TRBV30 to TRBJ1-5; 11 nucleotides agree with TRBD1. Germline V lookup: CDR1 GTSNPN, CDR2 SVGIG (reference sequence). V shed 1 base and J 7 bases; nucleotides not matched to a gene: 9. The CDR3 has 16 residues. The whole variable domain, remainder taken from reference TRBV30 and TRBJ1-5, is SQTIHQWPATLVQPVGSPLSLECTVEGTSNPNLYWYRQAAGRGLQLLFYSVGIGQISSEVPQNLSASRPQDRQFILSSKKLLLSDSGFYLCAWSGTGGASRQPQHFGDGTRLSIL.

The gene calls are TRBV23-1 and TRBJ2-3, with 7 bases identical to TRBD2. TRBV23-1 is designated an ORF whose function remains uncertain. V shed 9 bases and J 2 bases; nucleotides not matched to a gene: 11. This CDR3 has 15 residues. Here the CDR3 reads CASWGGVRDTDTQYF. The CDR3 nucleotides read TGCGCCAGTTGGGGGGGGGTCCGGGACACAGATACGCAGTATTTT.

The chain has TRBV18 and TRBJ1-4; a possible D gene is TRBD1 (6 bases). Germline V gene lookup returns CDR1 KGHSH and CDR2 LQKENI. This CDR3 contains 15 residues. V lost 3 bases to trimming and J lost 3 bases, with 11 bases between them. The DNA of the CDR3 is TGTGCCAGCTCACCCCTGGGACACCCTAATGAAAAACTGTTTTTT. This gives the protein CASSPLGHPNEKLFF. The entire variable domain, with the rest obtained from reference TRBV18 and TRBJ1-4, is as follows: NAGVMQNPRHLVRRRGQEARLRCSPMKGHSHVYWYRQLPEEGLKFMVYLQKENIIDESGMPKERFSAEFPKEGPSILRIQQVVRGDSAAYFCASSPLGHPNEKLFFGSGTQLSVL.